Below, one T cell receptor (beta chain) is given with its context. As handled by the study authors: Using reference gene primer amplification, nucleated cell counts were estimated. The protocol was immunoSEQ multiplex PCR, while the TCRdb copy is restricted to in-frame clones and leaves out a portion. That table supplies the V and J calls and clone size; D and trimming were determined from the DNA. The top ten clones hold approximately 1.4% of a sample with 160,000 or so clones, 65% to 90% of them seen once. This record belongs to a study of blood T cell repertoires in COVID-19. Overall study: Acute and convalescent COVID-19 samples came from the United States, Italy and Spain. PBMCs, B-cell-depleted T cells, or T cells provided the cDNA or gDNA that made up the material.

The CDR3 is 19 amino acids. J gave up 4 bases and V 0 bases, and 15 bases lay outside the gene matches. The germline CDR1 and CDR2 sequences are MNHEY and SVGEGT. This TCR came from a human donor in a cohort sampled during active COVID-19. The rearrangement links TRBV6-2 or TRBV6-3 to TRBJ2-5, with 9 nucleotides matching TRBD1. Sequences were obtained from peripheral blood. The CDR3 region is CASSYSDHTGTGRRETQYF. CDR3 bases: TGTGCCAGCAGTTACTCCGACCACACCGGGACAGGGAGGAGAGAGACCCAGTACTTC.